Listed below are T cell receptor beta chains from one sample, sequenced in a study of cytomegalovirus exposure and HLA in healthy donors. The assay was immunoSEQ multiplex PCR, and TCRdb's table has in-frame clones only and misses some. This table holds around 65,000 clones, 80% found once. Sequencing was performed on PBMCs. The receptors shown here come from a woman aged 30 to 39 in good health and CMV-seronegative. Both conserved end residues are trimmed from each CDR3.

ASSPGTSASSETQY | TRBV7-9 | 14 | TRBJ2-5
SVIGTRGLLGTDTQY | TRBV29-1 | 15 | TRBJ2-3
SVEGGNNEQF | TRBV29-1 | 10 | TRBJ2-1
SVEEGGSGNQPQH | TRBV29-1 | 13 | TRBJ1-5
ASRDPGQGYEQY | TRBV28 | 12 | TRBJ2-7
ATSIKSWTVNQPQH | TRBV10-2 | 14 | TRBJ1-5
ASSSGGGAGGYGYT | TRBV9 | 14 | TRBJ1-2
ASSSSGLEQY | TRBV7-2 | 10 | TRBJ2-7
ASSQVTGYRNTIY | TRBV4-1 | 13 | TRBJ1-3
ASSTVRGEKLF | TRBV28 | 11 | TRBJ1-4
ASSFDSLYGYT | TRBV5-4 | 11 | TRBJ1-2
ASSEMAKTTQY | TRBV2 | 11 | TRBJ2-5
ASSQEGTGNQPQH | TRBV4-2 | 13 | TRBJ1-5
AWSVGVGGTDTQY | TRBV30 | 13 | TRBJ2-3
ATRGGSGSNEQF | TRBV15 | 12 | TRBJ2-1
ASSGSQETQY | TRBV19 | 10 | TRBJ2-5
ASSPNRYGYT | TRBV28 | 10 | TRBJ1-2
ASSFRRDLYNEQF | TRBV28 | 13 | TRBJ2-1
ASSTGTGRYNEQF | TRBV7-3 | 13 | TRBJ2-1
ASSLDMRAGVWNEQF | TRBV11-2 | 15 | TRBJ2-1
ASSPWDSNYGYT | TRBV13 | 12 | TRBJ1-2
ASRIDSLNTEAF | TRBV28 | 12 | TRBJ1-1
ASSQDWRVRAYGYT | TRBV4-3 | 14 | TRBJ1-2
ASSFGSYSNQPQH | TRBV5-8 | 13 | TRBJ1-5
ASIPTGKNTEAF | TRBV7-9 | 12 | TRBJ1-1
ASSPPRGYEQY | TRBV28 | 11 | TRBJ2-7
ASSQQWRASTDTQY | TRBV4-2 | 14 | TRBJ2-3
ASSLTQGEGNTEAF | TRBV5-1 | 14 | TRBJ1-1
ASAAGSSYNEQF | TRBV6-5 | 12 | TRBJ2-1
ASSQVRRLAGALTGELF | TRBV4-3 | 17 | TRBJ2-2
ASSAWTSEDNEQF | TRBV2 | 13 | TRBJ2-1
ASKNRGRYEEQY | TRBV6-5 | 12 | TRBJ2-7
ASSHGRRERGTDTQY | TRBV11-3 | 15 | TRBJ2-3
ASSSGQGARGYT | TRBV2 | 12 | TRBJ1-2
ASSSSGGTSYEQY | TRBV7-9 | 13 | TRBJ2-7
ASSSGTGTYEQY | TRBV6-1 | 12 | TRBJ2-7
ASKRQGHSNQPQH | TRBV2 | 13 | TRBJ1-5
ASSWGTGREEQY | TRBV5-1 | 12 | TRBJ2-7
ASRRQGGGTNEKLF | TRBV2 | 14 | TRBJ1-4
ASSQETSYGYT | TRBV4-3 | 11 | TRBJ1-2
ASSPIDRATYEQY | TRBV4-1 | 13 | TRBJ2-7
ASSDRRAPQPQH | TRBV6-1 | 12 | TRBJ1-5
ASSEVRGVKGEQY | TRBV21-1 | 13 | TRBJ2-7
ASSQPRGRETQY | TRBV14 | 12 | TRBJ2-5
ASSFYISYEQY | TRBV5-4 | 11 | TRBJ2-7
ASSLGSGLQY | TRBV5-1 | 10 | TRBJ2-7
ASSPDGGNQPQH | TRBV18 | 12 | TRBJ1-5
SVVRGSSYNEQF | TRBV29-1 | 12 | TRBJ2-1
ASSPGQGARVGDTQY | TRBV7-6 | 15 | TRBJ2-3
ASGRGAYEQY | TRBV7-9 | 10 | TRBJ2-7
ASSLIRGYGYT | TRBV28 | 11 | TRBJ1-2
ASRARGQQETQY | TRBV6-1 | 12 | TRBJ2-5
ASSLGRTGASRAKETQY | TRBV5-4 | 17 | TRBJ2-5
AWSVVGGTDTQY | TRBV30 | 12 | TRBJ2-3